A single sample is the source of the 12 T cell receptor beta chains below, sequenced in a study of regulatory T cells in long-lasting Graves disease. Noted time point: newly diagnosed GD, antithyroid drugs for less than 3 months. PBMC-derived RNA was used for the TCR library. In building TCR beta libraries, iRepertoire HTBI primers were used together with Arm-PCR of CDR3 regions. MiXCR, applied by TCRdb to the multiplex PCR reads, yields one record per CDR3 protein. Here the sample spans hundreds of thousands of distinct CDR3 sequences, 15% to 20% being singletons. A further study also used this sample, focusing on T cells in Graves' hyperthyroidism and ophthalmopathy.

The starting material was peripheral blood mononuclear cells (PBMCs), obtained at new diagnosis, from a patient treated with antithyroid drugs. The origin of the receptors is a woman aged 35-60 years with Graves disease.

At least ten counts were recorded for this clonotype. At one end the junction does not follow the germline gene, possibly because of a read error. The chain joins TRBV5-1 to TRBJ2-5, with D perhaps matching TRBD1 (5 bases). Germline lookup yields CDR1 SGHRS and CDR2 YFSETQ. The CDR3 loop spans 13 amino acids. DNA of the CDR3: TGTGCCAGCAGCTTATTGGGGCGAGAGACCCAGTACTTC. Protein: CASSLLGRETQYF.

The chain combines TRBV11-1 with TRBJ2-1, with D possibly TRBD2 on 6 matching bases. The CDR3 is 20 residues long. Looked up from germline, CDR1 is SGHAT and CDR2 is FQDESV (reference sequence). Trimming shortened V by 1 base and J by 6 bases, and 28 bases separated the two germline ends. The CDR3 loop is CASSLVSTWRGHVKRNEQFF. In nucleotides, the CDR3 is TGTGCCAGCAGCTTAGTGTCGACTTGGCGGGGCCATGTAAAACGCAATGAGCAGTTCTTC.

This clonotype turned up a few times. The genes are TRBV4-2 and TRBJ1-1; no definite D call. Trimming pared 1 base from V and 5 bases from J, leaving 8 bases between. The CDR3 contains 13 residues. Germline CDR1 reads LGHNA; CDR2 reads YNFKEQ. CDR3 region: CASSQGAETEAFF. In DNA form, the CDR3 reads TGTGCCAGCAGCCAAGGAGCAGAGACTGAAGCTTTCTTT.

The table lists this clonotype with a few counts. The chain carries TRBV11-2 and TRBJ1-6, with D perhaps matching TRBD1 (5 bases). Per germline, CDR1 SGHAT and CDR2 FQNNGV. The CDR3 covers 16 residues. Trimming pared 2 bases from V and 0 bases from J, leaving 8 bases between. The CDR3: CASSLRGVSYNSPLHF. The CDR3 bases are TGTGCCAGCAGCTTAAGGGGAGTCTCCTATAATTCACCCCTCCACTTT.

The CDR3 sequence: CASSFPGHSYEQYF. The CDR3 nucleotides read TGTGCCAGCAGCTTCCCGGGACACTCCTACGAGCAGTACTTC. The chain has TRBV11-2 and TRBJ2-7, with D possibly matching TRBD1 (6 bases). The CDR3 length is 14 residues. The germline gives CDR1 SGHAT, CDR2 FQNNGV. Trimming took 3 bases from V and 0 from J, leaving 9 bases between them.

To note about this clonotype: A much larger clone differs by one base, so this may be a read error. The chain couples TRBV28 to TRBJ1-1; D not certain. The CDR3 is made up of 11 amino acids. Per the germline V gene, CDR1 is MDHEN and CDR2 is SYDVKM. CDR3 protein: CAGSLFPEAFF. DNA of the CDR3: TGTGCCGGCAGTTTGTTCCCTGAAGCTTTCTTT.

This clonotype was counted a single time. Being one base from a much bigger clone, this may be a read error. The V call is TRBV10-3, the J call TRBJ2-7, with D perhaps TRBD1 (6 bases). V gave up 6 bases and J gave up 5 bases, with 11 bases separating them. Germline assignment: CDR1 ENHRY and CDR2 SYGVKD. The CDR3 covers 12 residues. CDR3 in amino acids: CAIRGQRNEQYF. For the CDR3, the DNA is TGTGCCATCAGAGGACAGAGGAACGAGCAGTACTTC.

Of note for this clonotype: Since a much larger clone is just one base distant, this may be a read error. This sequence joins TRBV7-9 and TRBJ2-1; 7 bases match TRBD1. The V gene's germline CDR1 is SEHNR and CDR2 FQNEAQ (reference sequence). The CDR3 covers 17 residues. The CDR3 sequence: CASSQTTGQVFYNEQSF. CDR3 coding DNA: TGTGCCAGCAGCCAAACCACCGGACAGGTTTTCTACAATGAGCAGTCCTTC. Full variable domain (outside the CDR3, taken from reference TRBV7-9 and TRBJ2-1): DTGVSQNPRHKITKRGQNVTFRCDPISEHNRLYWYRQTLGQGPEFLTYFQNEAQLEKSRLLSDRFSAERPKGSFSTLEIQRTEQGDSAMYLCASSQTTGQVFYNEQSFGPGTRLTVL.

The V gene is TRBV9, the J gene TRBJ2-5; 7 bases fit TRBD1. Germline-derived CDR1 and CDR2 are SGDLS and YYNGEE. The CDR3 is made up of 16 amino acids. V shed 3 bases, J shed 4 bases, and the junction held 12 bases outside the gene matches. The CDR3 protein is CASSAPLRGRRETQYF. The CDR3 DNA reads TGTGCCAGCAGCGCTCCACTGAGGGGGCGACGAGAGACCCAGTACTTC.

Many counts were recorded for this clonotype. The V gene is TRBV12-3 or TRBV12-4, the J gene TRBJ1-1, with unresolved D. There are 13 residues in the CDR3. V lost 7 bases, J lost 1 base, and 10 bases lay in between. CDR3 loop: CASTPWENTEAFF. The CDR3 DNA sequence: TGTGCCAGCACCCCTTGGGAGAACACTGAAGCTTTCTTT.

This clonotype was counted between two and nine times. The chain uses TRBV11-2 and TRBJ1-4; tentatively, D is TRBD1 (5 bases). Looked up from germline, CDR1 is SGHAT and CDR2 is FQNNGV. Trimming took 10 bases from V and 8 from J, leaving 11 bases between them. The CDR3 is 11 amino acids. The DNA for the CDR3 is TGTGCCACCAGAGGGGACGAAAAACTGTTTTTT. This gives the protein CATRGDEKLFF. Complete variable domain (other parts from reference TRBV11-2 and TRBJ1-4): EAGVAQSPRYKIIEKRQSVAFWCNPISGHATLYWYQQILGQGPKLLIQFQNNGVVDDSQLPKDRFSAERLKGVDSTLKIQPAKLEDSAVYLCATRGDEKLFFGSGTQLSVL.

This clonotype has at least ten counts. This chain joins TRBV7-3 and TRBJ2-7, with unresolved D. Germline CDR1 and CDR2: SGHTA and FQGTGA. This CDR3 has 13 residues. Trimming removed 6 bases from V and 1 base from J, with 10 bases in between. The CDR3 DNA is TGTGCCAGCAGGGCGGATCAGTCCTACGAGCAGTACTTC. Protein sequence: CASRADQSYEQYF. The whole variable domain, remainder taken from reference TRBV7-3 and TRBJ2-7, is GAGVSQTPSNKVTEKGKYVELRCDPISGHTALYWYRQSLGQGPEFLIYFQGTGAADDSGLPNDRFFAVRPEGSVSTLKIQRTERGDSAVYLCASRADQSYEQYFGPGTRLTVT.